This TCR beta chain was recorded in a study of response to subunit inactivated influenza vaccine. Trimming took off 3 bases at V and 7 bases at J, with 25 bases between the two ends. There are 17 residues in the CDR3. Germline values: CDR1 DFQATT, CDR2 SNEGSKA (reference sequence). This clonotype was observed many times. As yet, its antigen is unknown. General study results and limits: The authors put forward the suggestion that each seasonal influenza vaccination may bring in only a limited number of new T cells.

MiXCR, applied by TCRdb to the RT-PCR reads, yields one record per CDR3 protein. The repertoire holds hundreds of thousands of distinct CDR3 sequences, with around 8% as singletons. The receptor was derived from a man between 50 and 70 years old who received an inactivated influenza vaccine. The starting material was PBMCs from blood, obtained about 23 months after vaccination. The V call is TRBV20-1, the J call TRBJ1-5; tentatively, D is TRBD1 (6 bases). For the CDR3, the DNA is TGCAGTGCTAGCTTAGGGGGGGCGCACAGGACGAAGCAGCCCCAGCATTTT. Translation: CSASLGGAHRTKQPQHF.